This T cell receptor (beta chain) appears in the sequencing data of a study of T-cell memory formation after mild COVID-19. General study results and limits: The study found contracting CD4+ clones mainly in CM and EM and contracting CD8+ clones in EMRA.

The CDR3 contains 16 residues. V shed 5 bases, J shed 2 bases, and the junction held 8 bases outside the gene matches. Notes on this clonotype: Antigen specificity is unknown.

After 5'RACE with constant-segment primers, TCR alpha and TCR beta cDNA libraries carrying sample barcodes and UMIs were obtained. TCRdb re-analysed the 5' RACE reads in MiXCR, keeping a single row per CDR3 protein. The sample lists 300,000 to 400,000 distinct CDR3 sequences; around 30% were seen once. This receptor was obtained from an adult woman who had mild COVID-19 (a few samples of this study predate the infection). Cell type and time point are not known. The chain uses TRBV12-3 or TRBV12-4 and TRBJ2-5; the match to TRBD2 covers 10 bases. Source material: PBMCs or a T cell subset sorted from them (not recorded which). The CDR3 sequence is CASSQLISGGQETQYF. CDR3 nucleotide sequence: TGTGCCAGCAGTCAACTTATTAGCGGGGGGCAAGAGACCCAGTACTTC.